What follows is one T cell receptor beta chain and its context. Its antigen is not known. Germline assignment: CDR1 SGHTA and CDR2 FQGNSA. V lost 3 bases to trimming and J lost 8 bases; unmatched junction nucleotides: 5. The CDR3 is 15 amino acids. This sample was included in a study of CD8 T cells in ankylosing spondylitis. Findings and limits, study-wide: CD8+ disease-linked clones were present at relatively low frequencies in blood. Ankylosing spondylitis blood appeared to carry a characteristic TCR beta motif of several highly homologous variants. Earlier literature documents some of the motif variants in reactive arthritis synovial fluid and blood.

5'-RACE, quantitative and with molecular barcodes, yielded the TCR beta libraries. TCRdb re-called the 5' RACE reads through MiXCR, storing one row per CDR3 protein. The table shows roughly 400,000 distinct CDR3 sequences, with more than 20% occurring only once. The sequence came from a male donor with ankylosing spondylitis. The sample was blood, either unsorted or a sorted T cell fraction (not recorded which). This sequence joins TRBV7-2 and TRBJ2-4; 12 positions match TRBD2. Written as DNA, the CDR3 is TGTGCCAGCAGCTTCCTAGCGGGAGGGCGGGACATTCAGTACTTC. Protein sequence: CASSFLAGGRDIQYF.